The 4 T cell receptor beta chains in this list originate from one sample, sequenced in a study of blood T cell repertoires in COVID-19. Some clones are missing from TCRdb's copy, which holds only in-frame ones; the method was immunoSEQ multiplex PCR. The data show roughly 70,000 clones, more than 80% seen once. The sample comprised peripheral blood. These receptors came from a woman of 80 years or more with active or convalescent COVID-19.

CDR3 amino acids: CASSPQGGKNIQYF. The CDR3 DNA reads as TGTGCCAGCAGTCCCCAGGGAGGCAAAAACATTCAGTACTTC. This chain connects TRBV25-1 to TRBJ2-4; possibly TRBD2 for D (6 bases). This CDR3 contains 14 residues. V lost 5 bases, J lost 3 bases, and 11 bases lay in between. The germline CDR1 and CDR2 sequences are MGHDK and SYGVNS. Full variable domain (rest looked up from reference TRBV25-1 and TRBJ2-4): EADIYQTPRYLVIGTGKKITLECSQTMGHDKMYWYQQDPGMELHLIHYSYGVNSTEKGDLSSESTVSRIRTEHFPLTLESARPSHTSQYLCASSPQGGKNIQYFGAGTRLSVL.

The chain joins TRBV7-3 to TRBJ1-6; D gene unclear. Germline lookup yields CDR1 SGHTA and CDR2 FQGTGA. V was cut by 2 bases and J by 0 bases, with 11 bases left in between. The CDR3 is made up of 17 amino acids. The CDR3 DNA follows: TGTGCCAGCAGCTTAGGGCAGACGAGCTCCTATAATTCACCCCTCCACTTT. It codes for CASSLGQTSSYNSPLHF.

This clone has only a few counts. DNA for the CDR3: TGTGCCAGCAGCGCCACAGGGGGCGGGGACTATGGCTACACCTTC. Translating it yields CASSATGGGDYGYTF. The chain joins TRBV7-2 to TRBJ1-2; 9 bases line up with TRBD1. Per germline, CDR1 SGHTA and CDR2 FQGNSA. This CDR3 is 15 amino acids long. J was trimmed by 3 bases and V by 5 bases; bases with no gene match: 7.

V usage is TRBV9 and J usage is TRBJ2-3; 7 bases fit TRBD2. V gave up 0 bases and J gave up 0 bases; unmatched junction bases: 1. From germline, CDR1 is SGDLS and CDR2 YYNGEE. CDR3 length equals 15 residues. The CDR3 nucleotides read TGTGCCAGCAGCGTAGGAGCGGGAAGCACAGATACGCAGTATTTT. It encodes CASSVGAGSTDTQYF.